The 12 T cell receptor beta chains below come from one sample, sequenced in a study of T cell repertoires in urothelial bladder cancer. Sequencing used immunoSEQ multiplex PCR; TCRdb keeps in-frame clones, though not all of them. This table has some 14,000 clones, 66% appearing once. Sequenced: tumor-infiltrating cells from bladder cancer. Receptors were obtained from a human donor with urothelial carcinoma.

J is TRBJ1-1 and V is TRBV19, with a tentative D call TRBD1 (5 bases). Germline CDR1 reads LNHDA; CDR2 reads SQIVND (reference sequence). Trimming removed 7 bases from V and 8 bases from J, with 14 bases in between. The CDR3 totals 12 residues. CDR3 residues: CASIKWTHEAFF. The CDR3 DNA reads as TGTGCCAGTATTAAATGGACACACGAAGCTTTCTTT.

This clone was seen only once. J is TRBJ1-2 and V is TRBV4-3; D is unresolved. Trimming took off 0 bases at V and 8 bases at J, with 7 bases between the two ends. The V gene's germline CDR1 is LGHNA and CDR2 YSLEER. The CDR3 has 12 amino acids. CDR3: CASSQDRRGYTF. The CDR3 nucleotides read TGCGCCAGCAGCCAAGATAGAAGGGGCTACACCTTC.

The chain combines TRBV5-1 with TRBJ1-5; the match to TRBD1 covers 7 bases. The V gene's germline CDR1 is SGHRS and CDR2 YFSETQ. The junction had 3 bases not matched to a gene; V was cut back by 0 bases and J by 3 bases. This CDR3 comprises 15 residues. The CDR3 DNA reads as TGCGCCAGCAGCTTGGCAGGGACAGACAATCAGCCCCAGCATTTT. It encodes CASSLAGTDNQPQHF.

This chain links TRBV6-5 with TRBJ2-3; D is possibly TRBD2 (6 bases). This CDR3 spans 16 amino acids. Germline CDR1 MNHEY, CDR2 SVGAGI. Trimming cost V 0 bases and J 5 bases, with 15 bases left between them. Here the CDR3 reads CASSYSFGLAIDTQYF. As DNA, the CDR3 is TGTGCCAGCAGTTACTCATTTGGCCTAGCGATAGATACGCAGTATTTT.

The chain employs TRBV19 and TRBJ2-1; TRBD1 might be the D (5 bases). V was trimmed by 6 bases and J by 2 bases, leaving 8 bases between them. This CDR3 region has 13 residues. Looked up from germline, CDR1 is LNHDA and CDR2 is SQIVND (reference sequence). As DNA, the CDR3 is TGTGCCAGTAGCCCAGGGACCTACAATGAGCAGTTCTTC. This translates into CASSPGTYNEQFF.

CDR3 in amino acids: CASSLGTSGGGDTQYF. In DNA, the CDR3 is TGTGCCAGCAGCTTGGGGACTAGCGGGGGAGGAGATACGCAGTATTTT. The genes are TRBV11-3 and TRBJ2-3; 14 bases align to TRBD2. V lost 3 bases and J lost 5; bases outside the gene matches: 4. Germline V CDR1 and CDR2: SGHNT, YENEEA. There are 16 residues in the CDR3.

This clone was seen a few times. The J gene is TRBJ1-2, the V gene TRBV15, with a tentative D call TRBD1 (5 bases). The CDR3 loop spans 14 amino acids. The V gene lost 3 bases and the J gene lost 4 bases, with 12 bases spanning the gap. From germline, CDR1 is LNHNV and CDR2 YYDKDF (reference sequence). The CDR3 sequence is CATSSVQDFYGYTF. The CDR3 bases are TGTGCCACCAGCAGCGTACAGGATTTCTATGGCTACACCTTC.

The chain recombines TRBV11-3 with TRBJ1-2; possibly TRBD1 for D (5 bases). The germline V and J ends were trimmed by 5 bases and 8 bases, with 21 bases remaining between them. This CDR3 is 15 amino acids long. Germline V CDR1 and CDR2: SGHNT, YENEEA. The CDR3 loop is CASSLTGTSLGGYTF. DNA for the CDR3: TGTGCCAGCAGCCTCACCGGGACCTCACTCGGCGGCTACACCTTC.

The gene calls are TRBV7-3 and TRBJ2-5, with a weak D call TRBD1 (5 bases). CDR3 length: 14 residues. Between the trimmed V and J ends, which lost 3 bases and 9 bases, there was a span of 17 bases. Germline CDR1 reads SGHTA; CDR2 reads FQGTGA. The CDR3 DNA is TGTGCCAGCAGCTTGGGCCCCGACCAAGGGGCCCAGTACTTC. As protein: CASSLGPDQGAQYF. The variable domain in full, with the rest retrieved from reference TRBV7-3 and TRBJ2-5, is GAGVSQTPSNKVTEKGKYVELRCDPISGHTALYWYRQSLGQGPEFLIYFQGTGAADDSGLPNDRFFAVRPEGSVSTLKIQRTERGDSAVYLCASSLGPDQGAQYFGPGTRLLVL.

The chain employs TRBV18 and TRBJ2-5, with D unresolved. CDR3 length: 12 residues. CDR1 and CDR2 from the germline V gene are KGHSH and LQKENI. With 3 bases removed from V and 4 bases from J, the gap between germline ends came to 6 bases. In DNA form, the CDR3 reads TGTGCCAGCTCACCCGAGGCAGAGACCCAGTACTTC. This sequence encodes CASSPEAETQYF.

This chain uses TRBV25-1 with TRBJ1-4; 9 nucleotides align to TRBD1. Trimming removed 4 bases from V and 7 bases from J; junction bases left unmatched: 10. Per the germline V gene, CDR1 is MGHDK and CDR2 is SYGVNS. The CDR3 is made up of 16 amino acids. The DNA of the CDR3 is TGTGCCAGCAGTGCCACAGGGGGCGGGAATATTGAAAAACTGTTTTTT. Protein product: CASSATGGGNIEKLFF.

This clone has more than one count but fewer than ten. The rearrangement uses TRBV2 and TRBJ1-2; 7 positions match TRBD1. Germline CDR1 SNHLY, CDR2 FYNNEI. The V segment lost 2 bases and the J segment 2 bases; nucleotides outside the gene matches: 8. This CDR3 is 16 amino acids long. Written as DNA, the CDR3 is TGTGCCAGCAGTGAAATAGTAAGGACAGGAAACTATGGCTACACCTTC. Amino acids: CASSEIVRTGNYGYTF.